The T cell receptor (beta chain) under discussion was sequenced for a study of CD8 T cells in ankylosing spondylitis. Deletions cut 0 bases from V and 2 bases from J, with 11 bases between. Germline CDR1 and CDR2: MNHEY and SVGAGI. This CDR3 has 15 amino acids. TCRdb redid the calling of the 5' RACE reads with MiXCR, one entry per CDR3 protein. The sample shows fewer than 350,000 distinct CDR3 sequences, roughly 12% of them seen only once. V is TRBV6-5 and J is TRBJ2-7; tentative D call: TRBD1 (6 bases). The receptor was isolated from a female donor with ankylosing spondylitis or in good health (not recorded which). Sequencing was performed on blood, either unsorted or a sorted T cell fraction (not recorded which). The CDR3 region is CASSYSVGATYEQYF. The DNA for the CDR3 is TGTGCCAGCAGTTACTCAGTGGGGGCGACCTACGAGCAGTACTTC.